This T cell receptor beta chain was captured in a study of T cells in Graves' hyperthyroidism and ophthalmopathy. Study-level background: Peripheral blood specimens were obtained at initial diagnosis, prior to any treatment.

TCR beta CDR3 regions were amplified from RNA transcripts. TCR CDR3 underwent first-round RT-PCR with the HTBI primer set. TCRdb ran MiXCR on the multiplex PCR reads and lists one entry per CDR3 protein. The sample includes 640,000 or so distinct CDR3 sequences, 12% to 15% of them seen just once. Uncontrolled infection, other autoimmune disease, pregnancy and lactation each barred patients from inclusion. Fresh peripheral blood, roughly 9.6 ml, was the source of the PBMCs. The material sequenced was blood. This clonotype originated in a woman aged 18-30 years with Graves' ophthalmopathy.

The CDR3 reads CASSTTGGWVYEQYF. CDR3 nucleotide sequence: TGTGCCAGTAGTACTACAGGGGGCTGGGTCTACGAGCAGTACTTC. The chain combines TRBV19 with TRBJ2-7; TRBD1 aligns across 9 bases. Germline lookup yields CDR1 LNHDA and CDR2 SQIVND (reference sequence). Germline trimming cut 4 bases from V and 3 bases from J; bases unmatched to any gene: 7. This CDR3 is built from 15 residues.